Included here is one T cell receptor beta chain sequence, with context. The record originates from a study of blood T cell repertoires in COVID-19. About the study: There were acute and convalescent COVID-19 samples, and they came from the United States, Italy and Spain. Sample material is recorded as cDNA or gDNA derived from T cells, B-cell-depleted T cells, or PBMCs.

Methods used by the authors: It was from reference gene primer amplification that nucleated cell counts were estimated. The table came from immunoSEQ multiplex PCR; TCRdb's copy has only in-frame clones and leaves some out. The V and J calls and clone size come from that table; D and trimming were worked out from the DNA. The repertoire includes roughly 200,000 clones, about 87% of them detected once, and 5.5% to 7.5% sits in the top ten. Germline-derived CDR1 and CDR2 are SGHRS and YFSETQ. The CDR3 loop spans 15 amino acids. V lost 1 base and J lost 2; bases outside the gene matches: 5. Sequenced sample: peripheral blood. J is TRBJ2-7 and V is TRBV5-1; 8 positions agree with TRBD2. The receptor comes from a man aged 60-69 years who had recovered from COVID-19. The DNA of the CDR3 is TGCGCCAGCAGCTTGACTGGCGGGGGGACCTACGAGCAGTACTTC. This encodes CASSLTGGGTYEQYF.